One and the same sample provided the 11 T cell receptor beta chains below, sequenced in a study of PD-1 blockade in classical Hodgkin lymphoma. Using immunoSEQ multiplex PCR, the repertoire was profiled, and TCRdb retains in-frame clones only, with some absent. The sample has nearly 55,000 clones; over 70% are singletons. All patients relapsed after autologous stem cell transplantation, and brentuximab vedotin exposure varied. Sample: peripheral blood mononuclear cells (PBMCs), taken at baseline. All receptors derive from a human donor with classical Hodgkin lymphoma.

The CDR3 is CASSMRGTNTGELFF. As DNA, the CDR3 is TGTGCCAGTAGTATGCGGGGTACGAACACCGGGGAGCTGTTTTTT. The V call is TRBV19, the J call TRBJ2-2; TRBD2 is a possible D gene (6 bases). The CDR3 loop spans 15 amino acids. Trimming cost V 3 bases and J 0 bases, with 8 bases left between them. The germline gives CDR1 LNHDA, CDR2 SQIVND (reference sequence).

The chain has TRBV19 and TRBJ2-5; tentatively, D is TRBD1 (6 bases). With 3 bases removed from V and 1 base from J, the gap between germline ends came to 9 bases. There are 14 residues in the CDR3. Germline V lookup: CDR1 LNHDA, CDR2 SQIVND (reference sequence). The CDR3 DNA reads as TGTGCCAGTAGTATGGGGGCAGTCCAAGAGACCCAGTACTTC. The encoded protein is CASSMGAVQETQYF. Full variable domain (outside the CDR3, taken from reference TRBV19 and TRBJ2-5): DGGITQSPKYLFRKEGQNVTLSCEQNLNHDAMYWYRQDPGQGLRLIYYSQIVNDFQKGDIAEGYSVSREKKESFPLTVTSAQKNPTAFYLCASSMGAVQETQYFGPGTRLLVL.

The table lists this clone with a count of one. V usage is TRBV30 and J usage is TRBJ2-5; tentatively, D is TRBD2 (5 bases). Germline lookup yields CDR1 GTSNPN and CDR2 SVGIG (reference sequence). CDR3 size: 19 residues. Trimming shortened V by 0 bases and J by 1 base, and 24 bases separated the two germline ends. The CDR3 loop is CAWSVIEVIRTSLQETQYF. The CDR3 bases are TGTGCCTGGAGTGTCATAGAGGTCATTCGTACTAGTCTCCAAGAGACCCAGTACTTC.

The V and J genes are TRBV9 and TRBJ2-3, with no clear D. The CDR3 consists of 16 residues. Per the germline V gene, CDR1 is SGDLS and CDR2 is YYNGEE. The V end was cut by 0 bases, the J end by 0 bases, with 11 bases between. DNA of the CDR3: TGTGCCAGCAGCGTAGTGTCCCTACCTAGCACAGATACGCAGTATTTT. It specifies CASSVVSLPSTDTQYF. The full variable domain, completed using reference TRBV9 and TRBJ2-3, is DSGVTQTPKHLITATGQRVTLRCSPRSGDLSVYWYQQSLDQGLQFLIQYYNGEERAKGNILERFSAQQFPDLHSELNLSSLELGDSALYFCASSVVSLPSTDTQYFGPGTRLTVL.

The V and J genes are TRBV18 and TRBJ2-1; D unresolved. Germline V CDR1 and CDR2: KGHSH, LQKENI. The CDR3 totals 16 residues. Trimming left V 0 bases short and J 4 bases short, with 13 bases between. DNA of the CDR3: TGTGCCAGCTCACCACCGTCCTGGGAAGGTTACAATGAGCAGTTCTTC. Protein: CASSPPSWEGYNEQFF. Full variable domain (remainder filled in from reference TRBV18 and TRBJ2-1): NAGVMQNPRHLVRRRGQEARLRCSPMKGHSHVYWYRQLPEEGLKFMVYLQKENIIDESGMPKERFSAEFPKEGPSILRIQQVVRGDSAAYFCASSPPSWEGYNEQFFGPGTRLTVL.

A few counts support this clone. The rearrangement joins TRBV20-1 to TRBJ1-1; D remains ambiguous. Germline V lookup: CDR1 DFQATT, CDR2 SNEGSKA (reference sequence). Trimming stripped 5 bases from V and 5 bases from J, with 9 bases between. The CDR3 has 11 residues. The CDR3 region is CSASGLTEAFF. CDR3 DNA sequence: TGCAGTGCTTCGGGCCTGACTGAAGCTTTCTTT.

The table lists this clone with a count of one. The chain has TRBV7-9 and TRBJ2-2; the match to TRBD1 covers 7 bases. Unmatched junction bases numbered 3, after V lost 4 bases and J lost 1 base. Germline lookup yields CDR1 SEHNR and CDR2 FQNEAQ (reference sequence). The length of the CDR3 is 15 residues. CDR3 nucleotide sequence: TGTGCCAGCAGCTCTCGACAGGGGAACACCGGGGAGCTGTTTTTT. As protein: CASSSRQGNTGELFF.

The chain employs TRBV7-8 and TRBJ1-1; 9 positions match TRBD1. This CDR3 contains 16 residues. J was trimmed by 5 bases and V by 5 bases; bases with no gene match: 12. Germline-derived CDR1 and CDR2 are SGHVS and FQNEAQ. The CDR3 DNA is TGTGCCAGCAGCCCCGGGACAGGGCGATTTAGAACTGAAGCTTTCTTT. Translating it yields CASSPGTGRFRTEAFF.

This clone was detected once. This rearrangement joins TRBV9 to TRBJ1-5; D unclear. V was shortened by 1 base and J by 4 bases, with 15 bases between the two germline ends. CDR3 length: 16 residues. Germline V gene data show CDR1 as SGDLS and CDR2 as YYNGEE. In DNA, the CDR3 is TGTGCCAGCAGCGTAAGGAACGGAGGAGGGAATCAGCCCCAGCATTTT. This translates into CASSVRNGGGNQPQHF.

This rearrangement joins TRBV13 to TRBJ2-5; D remains ambiguous. Looked up from germline, CDR1 is PRHDT and CDR2 is FYEKMQ (reference sequence). The CDR3 extends over 18 amino acids. Trimming left V 0 bases short and J 4 bases short, with 21 bases between. This chain's CDR3 is CASSLGLGSKVMRETQYF. DNA of the CDR3: TGTGCCAGCAGCTTAGGCCTAGGAAGCAAGGTTATGCGAGAGACCCAGTACTTC.

J is TRBJ2-7 and V is TRBV30, with D unclear. The germline gives CDR1 GTSNPN, CDR2 SVGIG (reference sequence). This CDR3 has 11 residues. V lost 1 base to trimming and J lost 1 base, with 2 bases between them. The CDR3, as DNA: TGTGCCTGGAGTGGATCCTACGAGCAGTACGTC. Its protein product is CAWSGSYEQYV.